Given below is one T cell receptor beta chain in context. Antigen specificity is unknown. This record comes from a study of beta chain features in type 1 diabetes. Study-wide background: Healthy donors, compared against patients, showed similar age, gender and cell yields. Broader study findings: Compared with healthy donors, patients appeared to share more similar naive, central memory and regulatory TCRB repertoires. VDJ junctions in type 1 diabetes patients carried more deletions and fewer insertions. TCRB CDR3 length was moderately but significantly reduced in all four CD4+ subsets of Type 1 diabetes patients.

The sequenced template was cDNA made from the entire isolated RNA. The repertoire was sequenced with immunoSEQ multiplex PCR; TCRdb's copy has only in-frame clones and lacks some. The data contain a few hundred thousand clones, around 16% of them seen just once; the ten biggest clones take up roughly 0.08%. Sorted CD4+ subsets: naive, central memory, regulatory, stem cell-like memory (CD45RO/CCR7/CD25/CD127/CD95/CD27 panel). This TCR was recovered from a man aged 30 to 39 with type 1 diabetes. Specimen: naive CD4+ T cells from blood.

The CDR3 nucleotides are TGTGCCAGCAGCGTAGGAGTGGCAGGAGCTAACTATGGCTACACCTTC. The encoded protein is CASSVGVAGANYGYTF. This chain links TRBV9 with TRBJ1-2; the D is unclear. V was clipped by 0 bases and J by 0 bases, with 12 bases between them. Germline V gene lookup returns CDR1 SGDLS and CDR2 YYNGEE. The CDR3 has 16 amino acids.